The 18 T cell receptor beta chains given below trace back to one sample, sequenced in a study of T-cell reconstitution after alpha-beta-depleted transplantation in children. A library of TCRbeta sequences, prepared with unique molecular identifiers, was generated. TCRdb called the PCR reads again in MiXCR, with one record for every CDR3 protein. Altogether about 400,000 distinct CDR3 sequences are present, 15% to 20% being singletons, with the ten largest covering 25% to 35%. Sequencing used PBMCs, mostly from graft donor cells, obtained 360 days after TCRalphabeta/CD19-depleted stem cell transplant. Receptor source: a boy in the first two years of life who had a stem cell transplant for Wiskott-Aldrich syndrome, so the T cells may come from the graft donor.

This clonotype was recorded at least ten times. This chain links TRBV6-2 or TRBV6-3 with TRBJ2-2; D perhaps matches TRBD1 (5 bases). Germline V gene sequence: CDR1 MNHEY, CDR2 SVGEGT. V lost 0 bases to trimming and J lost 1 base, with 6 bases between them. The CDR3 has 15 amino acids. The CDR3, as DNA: TGTGCCAGCAGTTACTCCAGGGTGAACACCGGGGAGCTGTTTTTT. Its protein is CASSYSRVNTGELFF.

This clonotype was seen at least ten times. CDR3 in DNA: TGTGCCAGCAGTTACTCGGGCCCAAGCTCCTACAATGAGCAGTTCTTC. Amino acids: CASSYSGPSSYNEQFF. The chain uses TRBV6-5 and TRBJ2-1; D unresolved. CDR3 length: 16 residues. V lost 0 bases to trimming and J lost 0 bases, with 9 bases between them. CDR1 MNHEY and CDR2 SVGAGI come from the germline V gene.

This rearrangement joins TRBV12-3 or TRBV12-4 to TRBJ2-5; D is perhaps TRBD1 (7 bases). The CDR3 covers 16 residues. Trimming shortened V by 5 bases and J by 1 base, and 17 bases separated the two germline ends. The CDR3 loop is CASSPSVRGAQETQYF. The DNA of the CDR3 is TGTGCCAGCAGTCCCTCAGTCAGGGGGGCCCAAGAGACCCAGTACTTC.

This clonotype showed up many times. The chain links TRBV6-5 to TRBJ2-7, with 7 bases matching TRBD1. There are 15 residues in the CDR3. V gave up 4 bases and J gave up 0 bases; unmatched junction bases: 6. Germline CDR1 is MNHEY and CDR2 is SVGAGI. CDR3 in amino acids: CASSSRQGFSYEQYF. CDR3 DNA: TGTGCCAGCAGTTCCCGACAGGGTTTCTCCTACGAGCAGTACTTC.

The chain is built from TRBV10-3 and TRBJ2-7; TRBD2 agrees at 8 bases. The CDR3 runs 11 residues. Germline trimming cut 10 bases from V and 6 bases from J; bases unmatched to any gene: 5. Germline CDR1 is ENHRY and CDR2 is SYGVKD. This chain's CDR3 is CATAGASEQYF. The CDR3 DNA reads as TGTGCCACAGCGGGGGCTTCCGAGCAGTACTTC.

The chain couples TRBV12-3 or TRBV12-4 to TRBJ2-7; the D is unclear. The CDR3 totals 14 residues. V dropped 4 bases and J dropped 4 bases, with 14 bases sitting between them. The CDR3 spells CASSWFVTRYEQYF. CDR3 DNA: TGTGCCAGCAGTTGGTTCGTCACCAGGTACGAGCAGTACTTC.

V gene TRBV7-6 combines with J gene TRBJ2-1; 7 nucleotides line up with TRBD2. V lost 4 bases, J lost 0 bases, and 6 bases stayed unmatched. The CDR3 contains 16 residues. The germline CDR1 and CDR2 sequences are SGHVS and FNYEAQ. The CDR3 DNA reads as TGTGCCAGCAGCTCCCTAAGCGGGAACTCCTACAATGAGCAGTTCTTC. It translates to CASSSLSGNSYNEQFF.

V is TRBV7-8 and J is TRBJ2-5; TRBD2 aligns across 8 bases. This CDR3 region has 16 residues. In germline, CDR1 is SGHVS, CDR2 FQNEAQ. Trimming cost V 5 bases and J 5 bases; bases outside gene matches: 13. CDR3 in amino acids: CASSLRPGTRGETQYF. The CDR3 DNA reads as TGTGCCAGCAGCCTACGACCGGGGACTAGGGGGGAGACCCAGTACTTC.

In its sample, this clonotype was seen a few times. This CDR3 reads CASSLAGAPSYNEQFF. The CDR3 region has the DNA TGCGCCAGCAGCTTGGCAGGGGCCCCCTCCTACAATGAGCAGTTCTTC. This sequence joins TRBV5-1 and TRBJ2-1; D possibly corresponds to TRBD1 (6 bases). Trimming cost V 0 bases and J 0 bases, with 10 bases left between them. The germline V gene encodes CDR1 SGHRS and CDR2 YFSETQ. The CDR3 is 16 residues long.

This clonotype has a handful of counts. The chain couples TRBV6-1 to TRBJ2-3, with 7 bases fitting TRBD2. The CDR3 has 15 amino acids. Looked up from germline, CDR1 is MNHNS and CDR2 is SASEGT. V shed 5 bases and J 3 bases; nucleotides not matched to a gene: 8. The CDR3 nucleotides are TGTGCCAGCAGTCCCCCTGGACTAGTTACAGATACGCAGTATTTT. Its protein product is CASSPPGLVTDTQYF.

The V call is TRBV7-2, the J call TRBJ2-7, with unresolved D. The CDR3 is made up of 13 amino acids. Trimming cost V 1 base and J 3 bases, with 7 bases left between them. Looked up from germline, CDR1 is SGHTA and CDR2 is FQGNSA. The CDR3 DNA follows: TGTGCCAGCAGCTTAGTCCCCTTCTACGAGCAGTACTTC. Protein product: CASSLVPFYEQYF.

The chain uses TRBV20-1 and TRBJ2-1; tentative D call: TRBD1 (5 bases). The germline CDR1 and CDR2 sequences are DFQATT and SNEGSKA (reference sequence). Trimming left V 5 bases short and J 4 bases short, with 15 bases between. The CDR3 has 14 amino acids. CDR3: CSAYEGVAYNEQFF. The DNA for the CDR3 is TGCAGTGCTTACGAAGGGGTTGCTTACAATGAGCAGTTCTTC.

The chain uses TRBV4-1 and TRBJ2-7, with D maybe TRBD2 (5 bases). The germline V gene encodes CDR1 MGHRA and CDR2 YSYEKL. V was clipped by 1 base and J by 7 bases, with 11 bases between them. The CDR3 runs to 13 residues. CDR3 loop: CASSQGMGREQYF. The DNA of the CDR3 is TGCGCCAGCAGCCAAGGGATGGGGAGAGAGCAGTACTTC.

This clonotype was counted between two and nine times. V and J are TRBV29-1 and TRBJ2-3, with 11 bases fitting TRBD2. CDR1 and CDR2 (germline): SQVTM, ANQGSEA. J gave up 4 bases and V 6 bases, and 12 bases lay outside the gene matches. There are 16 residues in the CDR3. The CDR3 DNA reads TGCAGCGTCGGGGCTATAGCGGGGGGGCTATCAGATACGCAGTATTTT. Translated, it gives CSVGAIAGGLSDTQYF.

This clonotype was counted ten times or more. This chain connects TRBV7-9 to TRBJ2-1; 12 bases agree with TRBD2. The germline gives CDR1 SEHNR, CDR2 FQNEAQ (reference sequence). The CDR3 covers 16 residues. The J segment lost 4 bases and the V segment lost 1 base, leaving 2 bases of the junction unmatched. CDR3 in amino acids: CASSLGGLAGYNEQFF. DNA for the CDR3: TGTGCCAGCAGCTTAGGCGGACTAGCGGGATACAATGAGCAGTTCTTC.

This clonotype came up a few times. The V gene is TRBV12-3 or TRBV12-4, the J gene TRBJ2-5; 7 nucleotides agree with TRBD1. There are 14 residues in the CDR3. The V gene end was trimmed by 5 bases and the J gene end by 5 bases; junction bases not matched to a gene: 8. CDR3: CASSPGQRLETQYF. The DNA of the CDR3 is TGTGCCAGCAGTCCGGGACAGCGCCTCGAGACCCAGTACTTC.

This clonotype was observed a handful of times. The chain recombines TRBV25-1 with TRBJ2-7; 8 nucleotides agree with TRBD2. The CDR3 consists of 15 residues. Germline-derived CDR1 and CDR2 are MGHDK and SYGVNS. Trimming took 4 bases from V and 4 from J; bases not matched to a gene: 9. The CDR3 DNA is TGTGCCAGCAGTGGGCCGGGACTAGTCTCATACGAGCAGTACTTC. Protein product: CASSGPGLVSYEQYF.

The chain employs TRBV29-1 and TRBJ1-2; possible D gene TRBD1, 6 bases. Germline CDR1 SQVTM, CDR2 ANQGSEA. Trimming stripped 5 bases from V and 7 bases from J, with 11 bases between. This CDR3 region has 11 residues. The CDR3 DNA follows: TGCAGCGTTAGGACAGCGGGTGGCTACACCTTC. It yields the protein CSVRTAGGYTF.